This T cell receptor (beta chain) was recovered during a study of early T cells in non-severe SARS-CoV-2 infection. CDR1 is SGHAT, CDR2 FQNNGV, per germline. With 1 base clipped from V and 5 bases from J, the junction kept 0 bases outside the gene matches. The CDR3 length is 14 residues. This clonotype was counted ten times or more. Unique molecular identifiers were added to individual cDNA molecules. Each CDR3 protein gets one entry after TCRdb re-called the 5' RACE reads with MiXCR. The table shows roughly 40,000 distinct CDR3 sequences, with around 4.5% occurring only once. Specimen: whole blood. This clonotype originated in an adult who was a healthcare worker with PCR-confirmed SARS-CoV-2 infection or an uninfected control (not recorded which). The V and J genes are TRBV11-2 and TRBJ2-2; 8 nucleotides line up with TRBD2. The CDR3 coding sequence is TGTGCCAGCAGCTTAGGCGGGAGGACCGGGGAGCTGTTTTTT. Translation: CASSLGGRTGELFF. The full variable domain, its missing parts supplied by reference TRBV11-2 and TRBJ2-2, is EAGVAQSPRYKIIEKRQSVAFWCNPISGHATLYWYQQILGQGPKLLIQFQNNGVVDDSQLPKDRFSAERLKGVDSTLKIQPAKLEDSAVYLCASSLGGRTGELFFGEGSRLTVL.